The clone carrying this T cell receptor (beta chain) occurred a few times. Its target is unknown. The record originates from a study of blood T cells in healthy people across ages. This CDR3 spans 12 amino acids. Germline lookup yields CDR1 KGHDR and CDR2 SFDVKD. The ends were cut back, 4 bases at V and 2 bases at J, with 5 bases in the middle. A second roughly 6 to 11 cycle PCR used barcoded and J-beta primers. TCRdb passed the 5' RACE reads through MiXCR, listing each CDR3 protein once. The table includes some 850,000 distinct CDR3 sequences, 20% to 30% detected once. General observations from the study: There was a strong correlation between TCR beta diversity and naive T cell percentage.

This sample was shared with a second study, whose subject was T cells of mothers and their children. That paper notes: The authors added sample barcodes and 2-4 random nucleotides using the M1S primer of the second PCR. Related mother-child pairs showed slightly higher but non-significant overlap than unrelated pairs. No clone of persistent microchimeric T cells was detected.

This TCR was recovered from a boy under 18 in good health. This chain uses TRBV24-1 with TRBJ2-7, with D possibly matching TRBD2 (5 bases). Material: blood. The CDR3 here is CATSDGTYEQYF. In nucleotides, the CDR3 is TGTGCCACCAGTGACGGGACCTACGAGCAGTACTTC.